This TCR beta chain derives from a study of identical twins. The CDR3 is made up of 14 amino acids. Trimming took 1 base from V and 4 from J, leaving 9 bases between them. Germline assignment: CDR1 SGHTA and CDR2 FQGNSA. Only a few counts were recorded for this clonotype. TCRdb re-analysed the 5' RACE reads in MiXCR, keeping a single row per CDR3 protein. The table lists 300,000 to 400,000 distinct CDR3 sequences, about 10% of them singletons, with over 7% in the top ten. Sequencing input: naive T cells sorted from blood. The sequence was collected from a woman in her fifties or sixties in good health. The chain joins TRBV7-2 to TRBJ2-3; D uncertain. The CDR3 DNA sequence: TGTGCCAGCAGCTTAGAAGCTTCCGCAGATACGCAGTATTTT. Amino acids: CASSLEASADTQYF.